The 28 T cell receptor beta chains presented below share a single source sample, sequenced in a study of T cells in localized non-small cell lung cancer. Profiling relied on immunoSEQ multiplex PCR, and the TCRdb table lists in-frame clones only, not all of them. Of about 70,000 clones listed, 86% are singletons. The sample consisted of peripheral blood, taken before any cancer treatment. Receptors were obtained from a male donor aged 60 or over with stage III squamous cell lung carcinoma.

CDR3 sequence (DNA): TGCGCCAGCAGCCCCCGGGGGGTGGGTGTCACAGATACGCAGTATTTT. As protein: CASSPRGVGVTDTQYF. The V gene is TRBV4-3, the J gene TRBJ2-3, with 7 bases aligning to TRBD2. The CDR3 covers 16 residues. V gave up 4 bases and J gave up 2 bases; unmatched junction bases: 9. Per the germline V gene, CDR1 is LGHNA and CDR2 is YSLEER.

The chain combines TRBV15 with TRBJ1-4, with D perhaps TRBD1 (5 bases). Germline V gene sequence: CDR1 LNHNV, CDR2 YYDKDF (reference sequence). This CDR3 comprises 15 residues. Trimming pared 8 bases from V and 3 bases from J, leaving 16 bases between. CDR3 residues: CATEGDEVANEKLFF. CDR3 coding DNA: TGTGCCACCGAAGGGGATGAGGTTGCTAATGAAAAACTGTTTTTT.

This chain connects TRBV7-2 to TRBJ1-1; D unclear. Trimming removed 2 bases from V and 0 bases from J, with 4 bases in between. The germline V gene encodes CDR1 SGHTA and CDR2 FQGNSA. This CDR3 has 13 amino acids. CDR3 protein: CASSLQLNTEAFF. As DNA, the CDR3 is TGTGCCAGCAGCTTACAACTGAACACTGAAGCTTTCTTT.

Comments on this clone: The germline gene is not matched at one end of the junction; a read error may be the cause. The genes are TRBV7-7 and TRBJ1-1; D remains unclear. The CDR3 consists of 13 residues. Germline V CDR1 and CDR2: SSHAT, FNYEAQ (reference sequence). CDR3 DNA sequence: TGTGCTAGCAGCTCGGATATGAACACTGAAGCTTTCTTT. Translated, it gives CASSSDMNTEAFF. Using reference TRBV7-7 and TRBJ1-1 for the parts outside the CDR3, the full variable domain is GAGVSQSPRYKVTKRGQDVTLRCDPISSHATLYWYQQALGQGPEFLTYFNYEAQPDKSGLPSDRFSAERPEGSISTLTIQRTEQRDSAMYRCASSSDMNTEAFFGQGTRLTVV.

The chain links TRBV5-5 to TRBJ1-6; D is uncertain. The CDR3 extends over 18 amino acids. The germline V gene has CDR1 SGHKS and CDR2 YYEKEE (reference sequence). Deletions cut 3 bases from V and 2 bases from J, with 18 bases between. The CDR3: CASSSGIPETTYNSPLHF. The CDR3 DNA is TGTGCCAGCAGCTCCGGCATCCCAGAAACCACCTATAATTCACCCCTCCACTTT.

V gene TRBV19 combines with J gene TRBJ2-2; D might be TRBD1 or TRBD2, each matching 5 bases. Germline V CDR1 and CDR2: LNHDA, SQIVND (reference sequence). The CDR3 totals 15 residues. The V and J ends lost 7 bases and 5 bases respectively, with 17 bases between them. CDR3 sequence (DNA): TGTGCCAGTACCTCCGGGACCATGGGGACCGGGGAGCTGTTTTTT. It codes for CASTSGTMGTGELFF.

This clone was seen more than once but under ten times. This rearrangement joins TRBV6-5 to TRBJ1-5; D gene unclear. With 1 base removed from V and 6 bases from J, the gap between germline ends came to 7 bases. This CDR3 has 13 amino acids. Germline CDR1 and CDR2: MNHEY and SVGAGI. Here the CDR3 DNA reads TGTGCCAGCAGTTACTTACAGTTTCAGCCCCAGCATTTT. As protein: CASSYLQFQPQHF.

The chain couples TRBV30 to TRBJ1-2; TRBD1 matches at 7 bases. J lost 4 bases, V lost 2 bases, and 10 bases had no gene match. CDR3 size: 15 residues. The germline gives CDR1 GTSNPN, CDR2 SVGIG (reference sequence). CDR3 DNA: TGTGCCTGGAGTACAACGCGCAGGGGGTTCTATGGCTACACCTTC. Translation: CAWSTTRRGFYGYTF.

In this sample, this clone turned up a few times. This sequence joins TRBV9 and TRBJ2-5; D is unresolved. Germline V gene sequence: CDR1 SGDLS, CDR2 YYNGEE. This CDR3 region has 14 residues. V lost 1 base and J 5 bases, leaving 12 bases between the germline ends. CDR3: CASSVSPDGETQYF. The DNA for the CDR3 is TGTGCCAGCAGCGTATCCCCGGATGGGGAGACCCAGTACTTC.

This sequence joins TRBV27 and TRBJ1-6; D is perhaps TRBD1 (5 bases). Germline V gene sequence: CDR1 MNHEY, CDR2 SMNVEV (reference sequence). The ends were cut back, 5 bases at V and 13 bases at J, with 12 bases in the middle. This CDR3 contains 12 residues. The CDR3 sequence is CASSTAGTPLHF. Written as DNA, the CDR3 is TGTGCCAGCAGTACCGCCGGGACCCCCCTCCACTTT.

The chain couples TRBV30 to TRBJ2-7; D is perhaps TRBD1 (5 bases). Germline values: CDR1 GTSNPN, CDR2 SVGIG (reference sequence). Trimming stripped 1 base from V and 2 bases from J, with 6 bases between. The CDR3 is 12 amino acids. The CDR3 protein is CAWSGGPYEQYF. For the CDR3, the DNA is TGTGCCTGGAGTGGGGGCCCCTACGAGCAGTACTTC.

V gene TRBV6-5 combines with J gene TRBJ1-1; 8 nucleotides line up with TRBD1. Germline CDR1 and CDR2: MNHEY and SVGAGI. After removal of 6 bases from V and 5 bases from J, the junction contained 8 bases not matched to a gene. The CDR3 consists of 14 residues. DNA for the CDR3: TGTGCCAGCAGGCGTCAGGGGGCGAATACTGAAGCTTTCTTT. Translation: CASRRQGANTEAFF.

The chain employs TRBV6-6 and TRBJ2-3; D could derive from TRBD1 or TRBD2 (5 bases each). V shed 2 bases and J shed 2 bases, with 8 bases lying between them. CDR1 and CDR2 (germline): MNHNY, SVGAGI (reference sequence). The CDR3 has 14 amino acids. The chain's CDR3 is CASSYRGHTDTQYF. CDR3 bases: TGTGCCAGCAGTTACCGGGGCCACACAGATACGCAGTATTTT.

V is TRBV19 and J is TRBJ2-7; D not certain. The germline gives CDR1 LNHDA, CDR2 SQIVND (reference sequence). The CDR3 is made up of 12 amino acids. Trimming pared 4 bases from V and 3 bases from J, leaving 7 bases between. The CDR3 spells CASSTGSYEQYF. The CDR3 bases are TGTGCCAGTAGTACCGGAAGCTACGAGCAGTACTTC.

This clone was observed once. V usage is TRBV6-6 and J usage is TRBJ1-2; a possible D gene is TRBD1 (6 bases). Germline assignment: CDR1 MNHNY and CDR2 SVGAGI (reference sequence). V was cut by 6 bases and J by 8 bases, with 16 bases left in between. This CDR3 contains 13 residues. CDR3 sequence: CASRPQGRGGYTF. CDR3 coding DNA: TGTGCCAGCAGACCACAGGGAAGAGGAGGCTACACCTTC.

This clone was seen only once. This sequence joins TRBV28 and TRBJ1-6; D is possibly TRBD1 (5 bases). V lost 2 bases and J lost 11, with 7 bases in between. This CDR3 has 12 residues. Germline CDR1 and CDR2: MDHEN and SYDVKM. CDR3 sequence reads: CASSLRGTPLHF. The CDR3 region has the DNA TGTGCCAGCAGTTTAAGGGGAACACCCCTCCACTTT.

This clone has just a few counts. CDR3 DNA: TGTGCCAGCAGCCTGGGACAGGGGTCCACTGAAGCTTTCTTT. Encoded protein: CASSLGQGSTEAFF. The chain uses TRBV7-3 and TRBJ1-1, with 10 bases fitting TRBD1. The CDR3 spans 14 residues. Germline V lookup: CDR1 SGHTA, CDR2 FQGTGA. V lost 5 bases to trimming and J lost 4 bases; unmatched junction nucleotides: 4.

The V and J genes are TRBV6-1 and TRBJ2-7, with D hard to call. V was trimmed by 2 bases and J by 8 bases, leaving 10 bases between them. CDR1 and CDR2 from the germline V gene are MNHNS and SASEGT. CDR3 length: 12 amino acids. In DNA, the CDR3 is TGTGCCAGCAGTGAAAGCCCCACAAAGCAGTACTTC. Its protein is CASSESPTKQYF.

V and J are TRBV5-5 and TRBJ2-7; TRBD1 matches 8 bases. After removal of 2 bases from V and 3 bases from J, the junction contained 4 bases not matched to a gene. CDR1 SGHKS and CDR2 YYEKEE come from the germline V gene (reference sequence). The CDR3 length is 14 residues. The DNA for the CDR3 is TGTGCCAGCAGCTTAGGACAGGGCGACTACGAGCAGTACGTC. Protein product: CASSLGQGDYEQYV.

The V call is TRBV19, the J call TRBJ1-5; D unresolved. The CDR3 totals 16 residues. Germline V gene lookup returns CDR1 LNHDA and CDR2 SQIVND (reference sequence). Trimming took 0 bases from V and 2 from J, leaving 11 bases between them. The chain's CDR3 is CASSIERARGNQPQHF. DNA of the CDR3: TGTGCCAGTAGTATAGAAAGGGCGCGGGGCAATCAGCCCCAGCATTTT.

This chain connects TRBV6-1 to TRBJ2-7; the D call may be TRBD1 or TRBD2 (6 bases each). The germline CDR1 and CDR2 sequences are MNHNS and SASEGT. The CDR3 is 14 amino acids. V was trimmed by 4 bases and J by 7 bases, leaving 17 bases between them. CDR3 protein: CASSGSTGAGEQYV. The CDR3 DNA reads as TGTGCCAGCAGTGGCTCGACGGGGGCGGGGGAGCAGTACGTC.

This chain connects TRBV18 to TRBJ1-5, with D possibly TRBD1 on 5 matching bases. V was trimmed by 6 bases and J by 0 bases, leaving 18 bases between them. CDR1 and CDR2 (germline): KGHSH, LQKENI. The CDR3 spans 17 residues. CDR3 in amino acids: CASSQRPGPTSNQPQHF. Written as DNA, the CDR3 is TGTGCCAGCTCCCAGCGACCGGGACCGACTAGCAATCAGCCCCAGCATTTT.

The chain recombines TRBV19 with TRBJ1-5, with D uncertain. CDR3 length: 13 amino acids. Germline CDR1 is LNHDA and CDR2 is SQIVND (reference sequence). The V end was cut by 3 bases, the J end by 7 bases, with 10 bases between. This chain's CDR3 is CASSMTGLQPQHF. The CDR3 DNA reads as TGTGCCAGTAGTATGACGGGGTTACAGCCCCAGCATTTT.

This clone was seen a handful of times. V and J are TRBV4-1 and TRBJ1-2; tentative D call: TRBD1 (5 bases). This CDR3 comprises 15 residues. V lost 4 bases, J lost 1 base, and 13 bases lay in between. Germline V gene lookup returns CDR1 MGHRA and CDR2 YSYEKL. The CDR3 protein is CASSRQGRLNYGYTF. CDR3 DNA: TGCGCCAGCAGCCGGCAGGGCCGACTTAACTATGGCTACACCTTC.

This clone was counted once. DNA for the CDR3: TGTGCCAGCAGTGAAGTTTACTCGACAGATACGCAGTATTTT. It encodes CASSEVYSTDTQYF. The chain links TRBV25-1 to TRBJ2-3; D is unclear. Trimming took off 2 bases at V and 3 bases at J, with 9 bases between the two ends. The CDR3 consists of 14 residues. Germline V CDR1 and CDR2: MGHDK, SYGVNS.

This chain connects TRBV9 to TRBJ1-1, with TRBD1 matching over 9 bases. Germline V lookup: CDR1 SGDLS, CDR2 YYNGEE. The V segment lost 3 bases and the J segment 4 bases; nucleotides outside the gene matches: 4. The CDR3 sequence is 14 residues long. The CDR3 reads CASSATGGPTEAFF. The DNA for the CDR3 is TGTGCCAGCAGCGCCACAGGGGGCCCCACTGAAGCTTTCTTT.

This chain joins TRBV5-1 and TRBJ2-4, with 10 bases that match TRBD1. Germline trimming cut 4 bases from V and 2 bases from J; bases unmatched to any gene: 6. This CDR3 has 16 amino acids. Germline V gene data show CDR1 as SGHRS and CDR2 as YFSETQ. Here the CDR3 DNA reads TGCGCCAGCAGCCAAGGACAGGGGGGGACCAAAAACATTCAGTACTTC. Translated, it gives CASSQGQGGTKNIQYF.

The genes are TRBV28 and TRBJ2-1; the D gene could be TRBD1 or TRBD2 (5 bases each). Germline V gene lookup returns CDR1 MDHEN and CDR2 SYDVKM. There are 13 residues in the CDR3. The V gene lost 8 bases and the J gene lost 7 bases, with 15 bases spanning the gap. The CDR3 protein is CASSTGRGNEQFF. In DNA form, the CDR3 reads TGTGCCAGCTCAACGGGGCGCGGTAATGAGCAGTTCTTC. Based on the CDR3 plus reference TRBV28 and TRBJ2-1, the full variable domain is DVKVTQSSRYLVKRTGEKVFLECVQDMDHENMFWYRQDPGLGLRLIYFSYDVKMKEKGDIPEGYSVSREKKERFSLILESASTNQTSMYLCASSTGRGNEQFFGPGTRLTVL.